This TCR beta chain is drawn from a study of T cells in Graves' hyperthyroidism and ophthalmopathy. RNA transcripts yielded amplified TCR beta CDR3 regions. Researchers ran a first-round RT-PCR on the TCR CDR3 using the HTBI primer set. TCRdb used MiXCR to reprocess the multiplex PCR reads, holding one entry per CDR3 protein. The data hold 350,000 to 400,000 distinct CDR3 sequences, with about 15% observed a single time. In its sample, this clonotype was seen many times. Its antigen is unknown. Overall study findings and caveats: Ophthalmopathy got predicted by the model a median approximately 6 months before its onset. Most thyroid-expanded clonotypes above 0.001 were also found in blood.

CDR1 LGHDT and CDR2 YNNKEL come from the germline V gene (reference sequence). V was trimmed by 4 bases and J by 5 bases, leaving 8 bases between them. The CDR3 sequence is 13 residues long. Absent ophthalmopathy progression within 18 months defined stable Graves' hyperthyroidism. The study enrolled patients aged 18 to 65 with newly diagnosed hyperthyroidism of under 2 months' duration. V and J are TRBV3-1 and TRBJ2-2; D call uncertain. The clonotype originates from a woman in her fifties or sixties with Graves' hyperthyroidism. What was sequenced was blood. The CDR3 region is CASSPSTTGELFF. The CDR3 nucleotides read TGTGCCAGCAGCCCCTCCACTACCGGGGAGCTGTTTTTT.